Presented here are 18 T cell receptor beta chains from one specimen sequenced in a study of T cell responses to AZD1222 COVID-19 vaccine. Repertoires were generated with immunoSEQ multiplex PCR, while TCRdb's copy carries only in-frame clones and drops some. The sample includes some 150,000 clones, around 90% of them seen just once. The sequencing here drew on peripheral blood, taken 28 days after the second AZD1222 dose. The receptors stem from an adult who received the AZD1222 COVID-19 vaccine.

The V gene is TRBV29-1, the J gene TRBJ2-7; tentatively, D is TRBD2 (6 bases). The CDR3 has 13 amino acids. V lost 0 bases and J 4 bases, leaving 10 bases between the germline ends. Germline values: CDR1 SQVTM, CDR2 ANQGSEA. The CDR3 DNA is TGCAGCGTTGAAGATGTTGGGACTTACGAGCAGTACTTC. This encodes CSVEDVGTYEQYF.

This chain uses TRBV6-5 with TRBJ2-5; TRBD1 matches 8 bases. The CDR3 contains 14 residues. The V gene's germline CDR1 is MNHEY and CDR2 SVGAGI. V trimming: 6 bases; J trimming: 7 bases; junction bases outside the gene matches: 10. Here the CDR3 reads CASSDRQGLGTQYF. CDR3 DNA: TGTGCCAGCAGCGACCGACAGGGGCTCGGGACCCAGTACTTC.

The CDR3, as DNA: TGTGCCAGCACCCCCCGGGGACAGGGGGTTTATGGCTACACCTTC. Translated, it gives CASTPRGQGVYGYTF. The rearrangement joins TRBV28 to TRBJ1-2, with 11 bases fitting TRBD1. The CDR3 totals 15 residues. Looked up from germline, CDR1 is MDHEN and CDR2 is SYDVKM. J lost 5 bases, V lost 7 bases, and 9 bases had no gene match.

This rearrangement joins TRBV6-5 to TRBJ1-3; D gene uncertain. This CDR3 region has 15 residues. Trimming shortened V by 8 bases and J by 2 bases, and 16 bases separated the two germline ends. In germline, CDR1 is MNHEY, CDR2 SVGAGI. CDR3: CASSGGRRPGNTIYF. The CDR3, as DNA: TGTGCCAGCTCGGGTGGCAGACGCCCTGGAAACACCATATATTTT.

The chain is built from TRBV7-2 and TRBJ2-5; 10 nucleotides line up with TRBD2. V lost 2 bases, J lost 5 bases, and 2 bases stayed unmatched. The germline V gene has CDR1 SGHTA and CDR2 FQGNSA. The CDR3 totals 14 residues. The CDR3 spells CASSLKAGGETQYF. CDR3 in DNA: TGTGCCAGCAGCTTAAAAGCGGGGGGGGAGACCCAGTACTTC.

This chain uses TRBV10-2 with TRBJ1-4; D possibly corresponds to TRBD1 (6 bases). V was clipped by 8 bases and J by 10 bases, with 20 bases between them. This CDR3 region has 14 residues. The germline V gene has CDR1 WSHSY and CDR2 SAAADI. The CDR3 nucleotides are TGCGCCAGCGGGGAGGGAGGCGGAGGGGGAAAACTGTTTTTT. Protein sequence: CASGEGGGGGKLFF.

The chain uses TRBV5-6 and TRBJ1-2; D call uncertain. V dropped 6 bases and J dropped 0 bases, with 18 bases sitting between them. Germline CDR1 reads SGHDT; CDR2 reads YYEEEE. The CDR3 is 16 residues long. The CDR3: CASTPVGGPANYGYTF. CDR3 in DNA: TGTGCCAGCACCCCGGTTGGCGGACCAGCTAACTATGGCTACACCTTC. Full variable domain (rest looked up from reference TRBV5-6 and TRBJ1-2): DAGVTQSPTHLIKTRGQQVTLRCSPKSGHDTVSWYQQALGQGPQFIFQYYEEEERQRGNFPDRFSGHQFPNYSSELNVNALLLGDSALYLCASTPVGGPANYGYTFGSGTRLTVV.

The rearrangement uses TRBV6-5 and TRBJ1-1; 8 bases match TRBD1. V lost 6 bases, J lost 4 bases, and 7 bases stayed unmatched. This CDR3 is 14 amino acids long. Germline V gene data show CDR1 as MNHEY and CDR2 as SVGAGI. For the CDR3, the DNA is TGTGCCAGCAGGCCTCCACAGGGGGGCACTGAAGCTTTCTTT. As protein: CASRPPQGGTEAFF.

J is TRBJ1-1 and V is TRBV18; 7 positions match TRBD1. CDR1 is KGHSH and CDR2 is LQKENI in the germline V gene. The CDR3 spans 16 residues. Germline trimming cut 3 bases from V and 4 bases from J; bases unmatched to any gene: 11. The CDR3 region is CASSPSMGTGATEAFF. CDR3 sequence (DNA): TGTGCCAGCTCACCTTCTATGGGTACAGGGGCCACTGAAGCTTTCTTT.

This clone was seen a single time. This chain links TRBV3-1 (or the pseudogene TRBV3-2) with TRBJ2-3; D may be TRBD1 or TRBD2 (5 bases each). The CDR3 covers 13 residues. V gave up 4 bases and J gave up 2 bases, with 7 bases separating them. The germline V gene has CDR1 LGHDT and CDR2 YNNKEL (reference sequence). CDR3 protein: CASSPGPTDTQYF. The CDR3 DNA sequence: TGTGCCAGCAGCCCGGGGCCCACAGATACGCAGTATTTT.

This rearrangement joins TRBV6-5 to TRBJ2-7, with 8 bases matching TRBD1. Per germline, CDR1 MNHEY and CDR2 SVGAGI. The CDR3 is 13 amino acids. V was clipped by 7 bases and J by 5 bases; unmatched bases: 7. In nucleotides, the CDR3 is TGTGCCAGCAAGAAACAGGGGGAGCACGAGCAGTACTTC. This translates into CASKKQGEHEQYF.

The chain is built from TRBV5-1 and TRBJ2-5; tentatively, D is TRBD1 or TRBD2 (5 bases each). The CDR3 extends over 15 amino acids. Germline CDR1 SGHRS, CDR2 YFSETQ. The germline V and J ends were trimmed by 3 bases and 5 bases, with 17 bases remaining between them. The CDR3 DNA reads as TGCGCCAGCAGCTCCCCTCAGGGAGCGGTGGAGACCCAGTACTTC. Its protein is CASSSPQGAVETQYF.

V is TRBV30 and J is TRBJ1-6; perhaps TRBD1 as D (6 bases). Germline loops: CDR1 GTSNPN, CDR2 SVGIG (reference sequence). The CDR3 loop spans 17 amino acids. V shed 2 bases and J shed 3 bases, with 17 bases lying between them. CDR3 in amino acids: CAWSLLGGLGYNSPLHF. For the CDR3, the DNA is TGTGCCTGGAGTTTACTTGGGGGGCTGGGCTATAATTCACCCCTCCACTTT.

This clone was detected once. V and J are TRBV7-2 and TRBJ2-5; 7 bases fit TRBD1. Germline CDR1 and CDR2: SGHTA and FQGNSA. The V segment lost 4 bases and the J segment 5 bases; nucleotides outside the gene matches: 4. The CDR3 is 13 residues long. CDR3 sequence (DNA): TGTGCCAGCAGCTCGACAGGGTTGGAGACCCAGTACTTC. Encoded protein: CASSSTGLETQYF.

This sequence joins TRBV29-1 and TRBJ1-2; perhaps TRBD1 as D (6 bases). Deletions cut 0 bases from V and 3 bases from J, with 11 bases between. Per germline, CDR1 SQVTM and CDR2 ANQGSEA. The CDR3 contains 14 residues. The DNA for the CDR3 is TGCAGCGTTGAAGATCAAAGGACAGACTATGGCTACACCTTC. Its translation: CSVEDQRTDYGYTF.

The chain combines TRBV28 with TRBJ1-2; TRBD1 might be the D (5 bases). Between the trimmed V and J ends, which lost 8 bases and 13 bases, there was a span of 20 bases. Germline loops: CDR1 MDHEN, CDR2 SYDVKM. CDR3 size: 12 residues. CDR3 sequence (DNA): TGTGCCAGCGGGGGGACTGATGTTTATATCACCTTC. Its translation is CASGGTDVYITF.

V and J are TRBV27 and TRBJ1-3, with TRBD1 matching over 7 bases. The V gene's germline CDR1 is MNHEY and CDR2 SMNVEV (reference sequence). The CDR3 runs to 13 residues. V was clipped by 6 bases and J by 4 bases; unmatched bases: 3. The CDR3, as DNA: TGTGCCAGCAGCTCGGGACAGGGAAACACCATATATTTT. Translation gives CASSSGQGNTIYF.

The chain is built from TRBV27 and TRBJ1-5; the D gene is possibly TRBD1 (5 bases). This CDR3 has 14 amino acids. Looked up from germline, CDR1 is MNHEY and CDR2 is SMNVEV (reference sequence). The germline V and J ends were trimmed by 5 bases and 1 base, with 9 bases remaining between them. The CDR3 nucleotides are TGTGCCAGCAGTCACCGGGACAGCAATCAGCCCCAGCATTTT. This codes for CASSHRDSNQPQHF.